This T cell receptor (beta chain) was recovered during a study of cytomegalovirus exposure and HLA in healthy donors. Of note for this clone: Its antigen remains unknown.

Vbeta (60) and Jbeta (13) primers were used in the PCR. Repertoires were generated with immunoSEQ multiplex PCR, while TCRdb's copy carries only in-frame clones and drops some. This sample carries 130,000 to 150,000 clones, roughly four fifths of them seen once, and the ten largest clones take about 3.9%. From germline, CDR1 is SEHNR and CDR2 FQNEAQ (reference sequence). The CDR3 consists of 13 residues. The V and J ends lost 1 base and 7 bases respectively, with 10 bases between them. Findings and limits, study-wide: The listing of 160 or so TCR beta chains classed them as cytomegalovirus-associated. Later on, an analysis tied around 17,000 TCR beta sequences to HLA alleles at 0.05 false discovery rate.

The J gene is TRBJ2-5, the V gene TRBV7-9, with a possible D match to TRBD2 (6 bases). The sequenced sample consisted of PBMCs. The source is a middle-aged man in good health and CMV-seropositive. The CDR3, as DNA: TGTGCCAGCAGCTTAGACGCAGCGGGGACCCAGTACTTC. This codes for CASSLDAAGTQYF.